This TCR beta chain was found in a study of type 1 regulatory T cells. Study context: T-allo10 is an in vitro-generated, Tr1-enriched CD4 T cell product specific for alloantigen.

The CDR3 consists of 15 residues. Germline values: CDR1 DFQATT, CDR2 SNEGSKA (reference sequence). Germline trimming cut 3 bases from V and 5 bases from J; bases unmatched to any gene: 6. Using its own MiXCR run on the reads, TCRdb lists one record per CDR3 protein. The data show 80,000 to 100,000 distinct CDR3 sequences, about a third seen once. This clonotype was detected ten times or more. Sequences were obtained from CD4+ T cells, either the whole sample or a sorted fraction (not recorded which). This sequence joins TRBV20-1 and TRBJ2-3; 12 bases agree with TRBD2. This TCR came from a human donor in good health. The CDR3 loop reads CSASWKGLAGDTQYF. CDR3 bases: TGCAGTGCTAGTTGGAAGGGACTAGCGGGAGATACGCAGTATTTT.